This TCR beta chain was retrieved from a study of OX40 agonist ivuxolimab in advanced cancers. Turning to the study itself: Enrollees could have had prior anti-PD-1, anti-PD-L1 or anti-CTLA-4 therapy, which approximately 38% had received. Partial responses were achieved by three patients, one with hepatocellular carcinoma and two with cutaneous melanoma. Points from the study as a whole: Low levels of normalized T-cell clonal expansion also appeared in some nonresponders.

About this clone itself: Its cognate antigen is unknown.

Losses at the gene ends were 3 bases for V and 3 bases for J; bases not matched to a gene: 8. Germline lookup yields CDR1 GTSNPN and CDR2 SVGIG (reference sequence). The CDR3 totals 15 residues. Measured with immunoSEQ multiplex PCR; TCRdb has only the in-frame clones, and not every one. The table lists some 52,000 clones, 80% to 90% of them singletons. This receptor was taken from an adult with an advanced solid tumor such as melanoma, head and neck, liver or kidney cancer. The rearrangement links TRBV30 to TRBJ1-1, with 9 bases matching TRBD1. The source material was CD4+ or CD8+ T cells sorted from blood, sampled in a trial of the OX40 agonist ivuxolimab. Here the CDR3 DNA reads TGTGCCTGGAGAGGGGCGACAGGGGGGCACACTGAAGCTTTCTTT. Translation gives CAWRGATGGHTEAFF. Full variable domain (remainder filled in from reference TRBV30 and TRBJ1-1): SQTIHQWPATLVQPVGSPLSLECTVEGTSNPNLYWYRQAAGRGLQLLFYSVGIGQISSEVPQNLSASRPQDRQFILSSKKLLLSDSGFYLCAWRGATGGHTEAFFGQGTRLTVV.